Each of the 24 T cell receptor beta chains below was sequenced from the same sample in a study of blood T cell repertoires in COVID-19. TCRdb's copy holds only in-frame clones and misses some; the assay was immunoSEQ multiplex PCR. Here the sample spans approximately 430,000 clones, 86% being singletons. The sequenced material came from peripheral blood. These receptors were obtained from a woman aged 25 to 39 with active or convalescent COVID-19.

This chain connects TRBV28 to TRBJ1-2; D gene uncertain. Germline V lookup: CDR1 MDHEN, CDR2 SYDVKM. The germline V and J ends were trimmed by 3 bases and 4 bases, with 15 bases remaining between them. The CDR3 loop spans 15 amino acids. CDR3 in amino acids: CASSFRGRTVYGYTF. The CDR3 DNA is TGTGCCAGCAGTTTCCGGGGTCGAACCGTCTATGGCTACACCTTC.

This rearrangement joins TRBV19 to TRBJ1-1; 11 bases line up with TRBD1. The CDR3 is 15 residues long. From germline, CDR1 is LNHDA and CDR2 SQIVND (reference sequence). Trimming removed 8 bases from V and 8 bases from J; junction bases left unmatched: 13. Here the CDR3 reads CASLPGQGVSWEAFF. The CDR3 DNA is TGTGCCAGTCTACCGGGACAGGGGGTATCATGGGAAGCTTTCTTT.

The chain combines TRBV5-1 with TRBJ2-5; unclear D gene. CDR1 and CDR2 from the germline V gene are SGHRS and YFSETQ. Trimming removed 4 bases at V and 0 bases at J, with 16 bases between. The CDR3 is made up of 16 amino acids. CDR3: CASSTSLAGYQETQYF. DNA of the CDR3: TGCGCCAGCAGCACATCTTTAGCCGGCTACCAAGAGACCCAGTACTTC.

The chain employs TRBV5-6 and TRBJ1-2, with unresolved D. Trimming took off 0 bases at V and 6 bases at J, with 9 bases between the two ends. Germline CDR1 reads SGHDT; CDR2 reads YYEEEE. The CDR3 is made up of 13 amino acids. In DNA, the CDR3 is TGTGCCAGCAGCTTGGAGAGGGTTAATGGCTACACCTTC. Amino acid sequence: CASSLERVNGYTF.

The chain couples TRBV5-1 to TRBJ2-4; possibly TRBD2 for D (6 bases). Looked up from germline, CDR1 is SGHRS and CDR2 is YFSETQ. Trimming stripped 1 base from V and 7 bases from J, with 21 bases between. The CDR3 contains 17 residues. CDR3 amino acids: CASSLNGGPFPGNIQYF. In DNA form, the CDR3 reads TGCGCCAGCAGCTTGAACGGGGGTCCTTTCCCGGGGAACATTCAGTACTTC.

The chain links TRBV2 to TRBJ2-4; 7 bases are shared with TRBD2. J gave up 6 bases and V 8 bases, and 10 bases lay outside the gene matches. Per the germline V gene, CDR1 is SNHLY and CDR2 is FYNNEI. The CDR3 contains 14 residues. This CDR3 reads CASEAGSGSNIQYF. DNA of the CDR3: TGTGCCAGCGAAGCGGGGAGTGGGTCAAACATTCAGTACTTC. Using reference TRBV2 and TRBJ2-4 for the parts outside the CDR3, the full variable domain is EPEVTQTPSHQVTQMGQEVILRCVPISNHLYFYWYRQILGQKVEFLVSFYNNEISEKSEIFDDQFSVERPDGSNFTLKIRSTKLEDSAMYFCASEAGSGSNIQYFGAGTRLSVL.

This clone showed up just a few times. The chain links TRBV5-8 to TRBJ1-1; TRBD1 aligns across 8 bases. There are 14 residues in the CDR3. V gave up 2 bases and J gave up 3 bases; unmatched junction bases: 3. The germline CDR1 and CDR2 sequences are SGHTS and YDEGEE. The CDR3: CASSLPTGDTEAFF. Here the CDR3 DNA reads TGTGCCAGCAGCTTACCGACAGGGGACACTGAAGCTTTCTTT.

This chain links TRBV5-1 with TRBJ1-1; 7 nucleotides match TRBD1. The germline V gene encodes CDR1 SGHRS and CDR2 YFSETQ. Germline trimming cut 4 bases from V and 5 bases from J; bases unmatched to any gene: 11. This CDR3 contains 15 residues. CDR3 coding DNA: TGCGCCAGCAGCGTTTCCGGGACAGCCGAAACTGAAGCTTTCTTT. Its translation is CASSVSGTAETEAFF.

The chain employs TRBV5-5 and TRBJ2-7; tentatively, D is TRBD2 (6 bases). V was shortened by 1 base and J by 6 bases, with 8 bases between the two germline ends. CDR1 is SGHKS and CDR2 is YYEKEE in the germline V gene (reference sequence). This CDR3 region has 12 residues. CDR3 amino acids: CASSLRESEQYF. The CDR3 DNA is TGTGCCAGCAGCTTGCGGGAGTCCGAGCAGTACTTC.

The rearrangement uses TRBV6-5 and TRBJ1-1; D unresolved. Trimming left V 6 bases short and J 0 bases short, with 14 bases between. The germline V gene has CDR1 MNHEY and CDR2 SVGAGI. The CDR3 contains 15 residues. The CDR3 nucleotides read TGTGCCAGCAGGAGCGGGCGGGAAATGAACACTGAAGCTTTCTTT. Its protein product is CASRSGREMNTEAFF.

A remark on this clone: Other nucleotide sequences from this sample produce the same CDR3. The rearrangement joins TRBV5-1 to TRBJ1-1, with 8 bases identical to TRBD1. CDR1 SGHRS and CDR2 YFSETQ come from the germline V gene. This CDR3 contains 14 residues. V lost 4 bases and J lost 0; bases outside the gene matches: 2. The DNA for the CDR3 is TGCGCCAGCAGCACGGACAGGGTGAACACTGAAGCTTTCTTT. It specifies CASSTDRVNTEAFF.

This clone has just one count. The chain is built from TRBV2 and TRBJ2-5; D is ambiguous. The CDR3 runs 14 residues. Germline V gene lookup returns CDR1 SNHLY and CDR2 FYNNEI. V gave up 3 bases and J gave up 3 bases, with 11 bases separating them. The CDR3 region has the DNA TGTGCCAGCAGTGAGCTAGGCAGCGAAGAGACCCAGTACTTC. Translated, it gives CASSELGSEETQYF. The complete variable domain, with remaining parts taken from reference TRBV2 and TRBJ2-5, reads EPEVTQTPSHQVTQMGQEVILRCVPISNHLYFYWYRQILGQKVEFLVSFYNNEISEKSEIFDDQFSVERPDGSNFTLKIRSTKLEDSAMYFCASSELGSEETQYFGPGTRLLVL.

The chain carries TRBV27 and TRBJ2-1, with 7 positions matching TRBD1. Per the germline V gene, CDR1 is MNHEY and CDR2 is SMNVEV (reference sequence). The CDR3 totals 14 residues. After removal of 10 bases from V and 3 bases from J, the junction contained 9 bases not matched to a gene. The CDR3 protein is CATRDRDYYNEQFF. The CDR3 nucleotides read TGTGCCACCAGAGACAGGGATTACTACAATGAGCAGTTCTTC.

V usage is TRBV14 and J usage is TRBJ2-4; 9 bases match TRBD1. CDR1 is SGHDN and CDR2 is FVKESK in the germline V gene. The CDR3 is 14 amino acids. The J segment lost 7 bases and the V segment lost 4 bases, leaving 5 bases of the junction unmatched. The CDR3 sequence is CASSPWTGVNIQYF. CDR3 DNA: TGTGCCAGCAGCCCGTGGACAGGGGTGAACATTCAGTACTTC.

CDR3 bases: TGTGCCAGCAGCCCAGCCGGGACACCAAGCCAAACAGATACGCAGTATTTT. It codes for CASSPAGTPSQTDTQYF. The chain links TRBV5-4 to TRBJ2-3, with D perhaps matching TRBD1 (6 bases). The V and J ends lost 4 bases and 3 bases respectively, with 21 bases between them. Germline V lookup: CDR1 SGHNT, CDR2 YYREEE (reference sequence). The CDR3 sequence is 17 residues long. Using reference TRBV5-4 and TRBJ2-3 for the parts outside the CDR3, the full variable domain is ETGVTQSPTHLIKTRGQQVTLRCSSQSGHNTVSWYQQALGQGPQFIFQYYREEENGRGNFPPRFSGLQFPNYSSELNVNALELDDSALYLCASSPAGTPSQTDTQYFGPGTRLTVL.

The rearrangement uses TRBV19 and TRBJ1-1, with D maybe TRBD1 (6 bases). Germline V lookup: CDR1 LNHDA, CDR2 SQIVND (reference sequence). This CDR3 is 11 amino acids long. With 6 bases removed from V and 9 bases from J, the gap between germline ends came to 11 bases. Here the CDR3 reads CASSQTGKAFF. DNA of the CDR3: TGTGCCAGTAGCCAGACAGGTAAAGCTTTCTTT.

V and J are TRBV19 and TRBJ2-1; D unclear. Deletions cut 2 bases from V and 7 bases from J, with 9 bases between. From germline, CDR1 is LNHDA and CDR2 SQIVND (reference sequence). There are 13 residues in the CDR3. CDR3 bases: TGTGCCAGTAGTATACAACTGTTAAATGAGCAGTTCTTC. Protein product: CASSIQLLNEQFF.

The CDR3 loop is CASSQGQGFLGNQPQHF. CDR3 bases: TGTGCCAGCAGCCAGGGACAGGGCTTTCTGGGCAATCAGCCCCAGCATTTT. V gene TRBV7-9 combines with J gene TRBJ1-5, with TRBD1 matching 9 bases. The V and J ends lost 5 bases and 2 bases, in that order; junction bases with no gene match: 10. The V gene's germline CDR1 is SEHNR and CDR2 FQNEAQ (reference sequence). This CDR3 is 17 amino acids long.

This clone was seen a handful of times. The chain combines TRBV5-4 with TRBJ2-3; the match to TRBD2 covers 8 bases. This CDR3 is built from 14 residues. Losses at the gene ends were 3 bases for V and 7 bases for J; bases not matched to a gene: 7. Germline CDR1 and CDR2: SGHNT and YYREEE (reference sequence). This chain's CDR3 is CASSWSGSDYTQYF. DNA of the CDR3: TGTGCCAGCAGCTGGAGCGGGAGCGATTATACGCAGTATTTT.

V is TRBV10-3 and J is TRBJ2-2; 12 nucleotides match TRBD1. This CDR3 has 17 residues. The V segment lost 4 bases and the J segment 3 bases; nucleotides outside the gene matches: 6. Germline V gives CDR1 ENHRY, CDR2 SYGVKD. CDR3 residues: CAISVGTGGTDTGELFF. CDR3 sequence (DNA): TGTGCCATCAGTGTCGGGACAGGGGGCACGGACACCGGGGAGCTGTTTTTT.

J is TRBJ2-7 and V is TRBV19; 7 nucleotides align to TRBD1. The CDR3 covers 11 residues. Germline CDR1 and CDR2: LNHDA and SQIVND (reference sequence). CDR3 amino acids: CARQGPYEQYF. CDR3 nucleotide sequence: TGTGCAAGACAGGGACCCTACGAGCAGTACTTC.

The chain's CDR3 is CASRDLDRLEDTQYF. CDR3 DNA: TGTGCCAGCAGGGATCTGGACAGGCTTGAAGATACGCAGTATTTT. V usage is TRBV2 and J usage is TRBJ2-3; 7 positions agree with TRBD1. The CDR3 extends over 15 amino acids. Germline V CDR1 and CDR2: SNHLY, FYNNEI. J was trimmed by 5 bases and V by 6 bases; bases with no gene match: 11. The full variable domain, rest sourced from reference TRBV2 and TRBJ2-3, is EPEVTQTPSHQVTQMGQEVILRCVPISNHLYFYWYRQILGQKVEFLVSFYNNEISEKSEIFDDQFSVERPDGSNFTLKIRSTKLEDSAMYFCASRDLDRLEDTQYFGPGTRLTVL.

This clone has a handful of counts. The chain couples TRBV7-9 to TRBJ1-5, with 9 bases identical to TRBD1. The CDR3 has 15 residues. Trimming at V came to 5 bases and at J to 3 bases, leaving 5 bases not matched to a gene. The germline V gene has CDR1 SEHNR and CDR2 FQNEAQ (reference sequence). The CDR3 protein is CASSAGQGLNQPQHF. Written as DNA, the CDR3 is TGTGCCAGCAGCGCCGGACAGGGGCTCAATCAGCCCCAGCATTTT.

CDR3 amino acids: CASRPGGNSPLHF. CDR3 nucleotides: TGTGCCAGCAGACCGGGGGGAAATTCACCCCTCCACTTT. J is TRBJ1-6 and V is TRBV6-5, with D possibly TRBD1 on 5 matching bases. The CDR3 totals 13 residues. Trimming removed 6 bases at V and 7 bases at J, with 10 bases between. Germline V CDR1 and CDR2: MNHEY, SVGAGI.